These T cell receptor beta chains were read from a single sample in a study of post-analysis software for immune sequencing data. TCRdb independently ran MiXCR on the PCR reads; one entry per CDR3 protein. Of 650,000 to 850,000 distinct CDR3 sequences in the sample, roughly 50% were seen once. The sequencing sample was made of blood. These receptors came from a girl aged 10-17 years with multiple sclerosis. The conserved cysteine and the conserved F or W are not part of the CDR3 here. Fields, in order: V gene, J gene, CDR3 protein.

V gene: TRBV9
J gene: TRBJ2-1
CDR3 protein: ASSRLAGAGGEQF

V gene: TRBV29-1
J gene: TRBJ2-3
CDR3 protein: SVGGGIAGRTDTQY

V gene: TRBV13
J gene: TRBJ2-7
CDR3 protein: ASSLGDRAREQY

V gene: TRBV25-1
J gene: TRBJ1-6
CDR3 protein: ASSATGGMGSPLH

V gene: TRBV29-1
J gene: TRBJ2-7
CDR3 protein: SVPGLAGNQPYEQY

V gene: TRBV20-1
J gene: .
CDR3 protein: SARDPVRWGEQF

V gene: TRBV5-1
J gene: TRBJ2-1
CDR3 protein: ASSRLNSKGSVGSDEQF

V gene: TRBV20-1
J gene: TRBJ2-3
CDR3 protein: SARVETDTQY

V gene: TRBV5-1
J gene: TRBJ1-6
CDR3 protein: ASSLERNNSPLH

V gene: TRBV10-3
J gene: TRBJ2-1
CDR3 protein: AIRVGLADYNEQF

V gene: TRBV14
J gene: TRBJ2-6
CDR3 protein: ASSHDGTGAQVSGANVLT

V gene: TRBV12-3/TRBV12-4
J gene: TRBJ2-1
CDR3 protein: AMREGITYNEQF

V gene: TRBV7-8
J gene: TRBJ1-5
CDR3 protein: ASSGLHRGPSNQPQH

V gene: TRBV7-2
J gene: TRBJ2-5
CDR3 protein: ASSLNPGLAGGWETQY

V gene: TRBV6-5
J gene: TRBJ2-5
CDR3 protein: ASSSGTSGTNYQETQY

V gene: TRBV20-1
J gene: TRBJ2-3
CDR3 protein: SASRDNTDTQY

V gene: TRBV12-3/TRBV12-4
J gene: TRBJ1-6
CDR3 protein: ASSLPGSPLH

V gene: TRBV12-3/TRBV12-4
J gene: TRBJ2-3
CDR3 protein: ASSPTSREARDTQY

V gene: TRBV5-6
J gene: TRBJ1-2
CDR3 protein: ASSLEWTGNYGYT

V gene: TRBV15
J gene: TRBJ2-7
CDR3 protein: ATSRGRLAGRFYEQY

V gene: TRBV9
J gene: TRBJ2-2
CDR3 protein: ASSVAGHGELF

V gene: TRBV6-5
J gene: TRBJ2-2
CDR3 protein: ASSHAAPNTGELF

V gene: TRBV12-3/TRBV12-4
J gene: TRBJ1-2
CDR3 protein: ASSLASSYGYT

V gene: TRBV27
J gene: .
CDR3 protein: ASRRIQGLSSYEQY

V gene: TRBV7-9
J gene: TRBJ1-2
CDR3 protein: ASSLEGGTGGYT

V gene: TRBV6-5
J gene: TRBJ1-2
CDR3 protein: ASSFRDRGYGYT

V gene: TRBV12-3/TRBV12-4
J gene: TRBJ1-5
CDR3 protein: ASSLWGSNQPQH

V gene: TRBV7-8
J gene: .
CDR3 protein: ASSSSSFGEQY

V gene: TRBV5-1
J gene: TRBJ1-1
CDR3 protein: ASSLHGSHSMGMNTEAF

V gene: TRBV18
J gene: TRBJ2-7
CDR3 protein: ASSPLADYEQY

V gene: TRBV7-9
J gene: TRBJ2-3
CDR3 protein: ASSYGDNTDTQY

V gene: TRBV20-1
J gene: TRBJ2-3
CDR3 protein: SASMSGRGADTQY